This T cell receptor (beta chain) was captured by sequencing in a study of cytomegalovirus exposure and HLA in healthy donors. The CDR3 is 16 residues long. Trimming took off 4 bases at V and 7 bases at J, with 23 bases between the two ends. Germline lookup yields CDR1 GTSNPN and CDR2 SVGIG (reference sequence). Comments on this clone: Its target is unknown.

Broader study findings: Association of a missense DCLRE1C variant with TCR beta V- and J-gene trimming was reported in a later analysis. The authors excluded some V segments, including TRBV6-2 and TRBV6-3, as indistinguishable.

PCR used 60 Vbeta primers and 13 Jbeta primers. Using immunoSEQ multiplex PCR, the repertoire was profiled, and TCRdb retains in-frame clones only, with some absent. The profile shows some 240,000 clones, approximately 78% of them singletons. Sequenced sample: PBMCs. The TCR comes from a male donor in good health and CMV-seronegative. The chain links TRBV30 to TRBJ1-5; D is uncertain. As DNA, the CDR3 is TGTGCCTGGAAACGGTGGGCAGGACTAGGAACGCAGCCCCAGCATTTT. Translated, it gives CAWKRWAGLGTQPQHF.